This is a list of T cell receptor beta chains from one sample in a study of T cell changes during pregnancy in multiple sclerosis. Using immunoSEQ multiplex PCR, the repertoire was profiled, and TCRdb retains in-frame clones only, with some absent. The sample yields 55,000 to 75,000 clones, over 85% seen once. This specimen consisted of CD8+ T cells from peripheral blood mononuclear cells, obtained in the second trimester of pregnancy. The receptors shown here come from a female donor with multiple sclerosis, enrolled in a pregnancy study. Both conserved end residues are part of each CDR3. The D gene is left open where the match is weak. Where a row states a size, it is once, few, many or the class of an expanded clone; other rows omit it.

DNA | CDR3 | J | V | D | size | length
TGTGCCAGCAGCTTCCCCTCCGGGACAACCGGCTACACCTTC | CASSFPSGTTGYTF | TRBJ1-2 | TRBV13 | NA | NA | 14
TGTGCCAGCAGTAACAATCAGCCCCAGCATTTT | CASSNNQPQHF | TRBJ1-5 | TRBV5-8 | NA | NA | 11
TGCGCCAGCAGTGAGGGACAGGGAAACTACGAGCAGTACTTC | CASSEGQGNYEQYF | TRBJ2-7 | TRBV10-1 | TRBD1 | NA | 14
TGTGCCAGCAGGGGACAGGGTCCCACCGGGGAGCTGTTTTTT | CASRGQGPTGELFF | TRBJ2-2 | TRBV7-9 | TRBD1 | NA | 14
TGCGCCAGCAGCCAAGATTACAGGGGGCCATACAATGAGCAGTTCTTC | CASSQDYRGPYNEQFF | TRBJ2-1 | TRBV4-1 | TRBD1 | NA | 16
TGCGCCAGCAGCCAAGGTACAGGAACGACCTACGAGCAGTACTTC | CASSQGTGTTYEQYF | TRBJ2-7 | TRBV4-1 | NA | NA | 15
TGTGCCAGCAGAAGCGGCAATGAGCAGTTCTTC | CASRSGNEQFF | TRBJ2-1 | TRBV6-1 | NA | NA | 11
TGTGCCACCAGCAGAGATTATCGACTGATGAATAGCAATCAGCCCCAGCATTTT | CATSRDYRLMNSNQPQHF | TRBJ1-5 | TRBV15 | NA | NA | 18
TGTGCCAGCAGCCTCGTAGTTGATTCGGAGTTCTTC | CASSLVVDSEFF | TRBJ2-1 | TRBV7-9 | NA | NA | 12
TGTGCCTGGAGTCTAGGGACTAGCGGGAGGGTTAGCACAGATACGCAGTATTTT | CAWSLGTSGRVSTDTQYF | TRBJ2-3 | TRBV30 | TRBD2 | NA | 18
TGTGCCAGCAGTGAAGCGCGGAGACAGGCCACGATGAGCTATGGCTACACCTTC | CASSEARRQATMSYGYTF | TRBJ1-2 | TRBV6-1 | NA | NA | 18
TGTGCCAGCAGCTGGACGATCGGGACTAGCGGGAATTACGAGCAGTACTTC | CASSWTIGTSGNYEQYF | TRBJ2-7 | TRBV27 | TRBD2 | NA | 17
TGTGCCAGCAGTTACTCGAGTGTCCAAGAGACCCAGTACTTC | CASSYSSVQETQYF | TRBJ2-5 | TRBV6-5 | NA | NA | 14
TGTGCCAGCAGGGGGTCTCAGGGATTTGGAGTCTACAATGAGCAGTTCTTC | CASRGSQGFGVYNEQFF | TRBJ2-1 | TRBV2 | NA | NA | 17
TGTGCCAGCAGTTCTCCCGGGACAGGGTCATACGAGCAGTACTTC | CASSSPGTGSYEQYF | TRBJ2-7 | TRBV27 | TRBD1 | NA | 15
TGCAGCGTTGAAGGGGGGGAAGACACTGAAGCTTTCTTT | CSVEGGEDTEAFF | TRBJ1-1 | TRBV29-1 | NA | NA | 13
TGCGCCAGCAGCCCAGGGGGCGCGAACACCGGGGAGCTGTTTTTT | CASSPGGANTGELFF | TRBJ2-2 | TRBV4-3 | TRBD1 | NA | 15
TGTGCCAGCTCACCAACAGGAAACTCCTACGAGCAGTACTTC | CASSPTGNSYEQYF | TRBJ2-7 | TRBV18 | NA | NA | 14
TGTGCCAGCAGGCGGCAGAGCTCTGGAAACACCATATATTTT | CASRRQSSGNTIYF | TRBJ1-3 | TRBV13 | NA | NA | 14
TGTGCCAGCAGCTTGCAGGGAAGCTCCTACGAGCAGTACTTC | CASSLQGSSYEQYF | TRBJ2-7 | TRBV5-4 | NA | NA | 14
TGCGCCAGCAGCCAAGATGGGCAGGCCGGCGATGAGCAGTTCTTC | CASSQDGQAGDEQFF | TRBJ2-1 | TRBV4-3 | NA | NA | 15
TGTGCCAGCAGTTTGACAGGGGCCAGAAGAGACACTGAAGCTTTCTTT | CASSLTGARRDTEAFF | TRBJ1-1 | TRBV27 | TRBD1 | once | 16
TGTGCCAGTGGCCCCCCGGGGTTGCAGTACTTC | CASGPPGLQYF | TRBJ2-5 | TRBV19 | NA | NA | 11
TGTGCCAGCAGTTTCAGGCCTAGCGGGAGTCGAGATACGCAGTATTTT | CASSFRPSGSRDTQYF | TRBJ2-3 | TRBV27 | TRBD2 | once | 16
TGTGCCAGCAGCCCCTGGACAGCGAACACTGAAGCTTTCTTT | CASSPWTANTEAFF | TRBJ1-1 | TRBV2 | NA | NA | 14
TGTGCCAGCAACCCGGGACTAGCGGGGTACAATGAGCAGTTCTTC | CASNPGLAGYNEQFF | TRBJ2-1 | TRBV27 | TRBD2 | once | 15
TGTGCCAGCAGTGGGGGGGGGAGTGGGGCTAGCGGATACAATGAGCAGTTCTTC | CASSGGGSGASGYNEQFF | TRBJ2-1 | TRBV6-1 | TRBD2 | once | 18
TGTGCCAGCAGCGGCTTACAGGGGTACGAGCAGTACTTC | CASSGLQGYEQYF | TRBJ2-7 | TRBV9 | TRBD1 | NA | 13
TGTGCCAGCAGTGGAGGCCAGGGGTCGAACTACAATGAGCAGTTCTTC | CASSGGQGSNYNEQFF | TRBJ2-1 | TRBV27 | NA | NA | 16
TGTGCCAGCAGCTTAGATAGATCTTTTAGGGGAAAACTGTTTTTT | CASSLDRSFRGKLFF | TRBJ1-4 | TRBV7-2 | NA | NA | 15
TGTGCCAGCAGCCAAAACCCGGGACTCCCACCATTCACCGGGGAGCTGTTTTTT | CASSQNPGLPPFTGELFF | TRBJ2-2 | TRBV14 | NA | NA | 18
TGTGCCTGGAGTGGAGTGATCAACACTGAAGCTTTCTTT | CAWSGVINTEAFF | TRBJ1-1 | TRBV30 | NA | NA | 13
TGCGCCAGCAGTCCGCGCCGGGGGGAGCTGTTTTTT | CASSPRRGELFF | TRBJ2-2 | TRBV5-1 | NA | NA | 12
TGTGCCAGCAGTAACCTCCCAACAGGGTGGAGCACAGATACGCAGTATTTT | CASSNLPTGWSTDTQYF | TRBJ2-3 | TRBV27 | NA | NA | 17
TGTGCCAGCAGCCCCCATCCGAGAACAGGGATGAATGAAAAACTGTTTTTT | CASSPHPRTGMNEKLFF | TRBJ1-4 | TRBV7-9 | NA | once | 17
TGTGCCAGCAGTGACCTGGGTAGCGGGCCCTACGAGCAGTACTTC | CASSDLGSGPYEQYF | TRBJ2-7 | TRBV25-1 | TRBD2 | NA | 15
TGTGCCAGCAGCGTAGGTGGAGGGGGCGGAAACACCATATATTTT | CASSVGGGGGNTIYF | TRBJ1-3 | TRBV9 | TRBD1 | NA | 15
TGTGCCAGCAGCCAGGAACCAGGTGATTGGGATACGCAGTATTTT | CASSQEPGDWDTQYF | TRBJ2-3 | TRBV5-6 | NA | NA | 15
TGTGCCAGCAGTCTCCGGACAGGGGATCAGCCCCAGCATTTT | CASSLRTGDQPQHF | TRBJ1-5 | TRBV6-5 | TRBD1 | NA | 14
TGCGCCAGCAGCGACGGGGGGATGGCTAATGAAAAACTGTTTTTT | CASSDGGMANEKLFF | TRBJ1-4 | TRBV5-1 | NA | once | 15